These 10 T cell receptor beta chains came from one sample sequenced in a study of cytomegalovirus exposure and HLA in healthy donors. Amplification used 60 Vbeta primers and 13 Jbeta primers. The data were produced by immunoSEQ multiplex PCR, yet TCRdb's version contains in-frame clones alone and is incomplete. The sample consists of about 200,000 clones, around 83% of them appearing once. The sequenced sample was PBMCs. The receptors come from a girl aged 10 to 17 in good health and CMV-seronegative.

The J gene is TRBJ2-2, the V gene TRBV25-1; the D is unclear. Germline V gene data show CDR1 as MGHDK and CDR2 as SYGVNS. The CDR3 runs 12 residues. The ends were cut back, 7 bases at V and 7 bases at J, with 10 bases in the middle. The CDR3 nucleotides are TGTGCCAGCACCCGGAGTGGCGGGGAGCTGTTTTTT. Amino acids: CASTRSGGELFF.

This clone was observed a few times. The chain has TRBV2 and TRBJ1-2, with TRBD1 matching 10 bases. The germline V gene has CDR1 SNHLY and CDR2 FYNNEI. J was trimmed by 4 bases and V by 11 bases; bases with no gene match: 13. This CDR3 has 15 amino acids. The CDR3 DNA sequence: TGTGCCCATGCTGAGGGACAGGGGACCCCCTATGGCTACACCTTC. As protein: CAHAEGQGTPYGYTF.

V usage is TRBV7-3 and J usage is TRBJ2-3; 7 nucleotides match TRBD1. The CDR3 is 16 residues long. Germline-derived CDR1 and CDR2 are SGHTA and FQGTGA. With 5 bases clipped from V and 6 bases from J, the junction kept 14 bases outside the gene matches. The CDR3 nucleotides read TGTGCCAGCAGCCCCCCCCAGACAGGGCCCACGGATACGCAGTATTTT. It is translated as CASSPPQTGPTDTQYF.

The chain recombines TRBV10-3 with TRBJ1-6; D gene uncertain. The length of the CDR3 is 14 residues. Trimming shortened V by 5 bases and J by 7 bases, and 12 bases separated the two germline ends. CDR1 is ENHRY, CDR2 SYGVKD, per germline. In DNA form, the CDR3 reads TGTGCCATCAGTCGGGAAGTGGGGAATTCACCCCTCCACTTT. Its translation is CAISREVGNSPLHF.

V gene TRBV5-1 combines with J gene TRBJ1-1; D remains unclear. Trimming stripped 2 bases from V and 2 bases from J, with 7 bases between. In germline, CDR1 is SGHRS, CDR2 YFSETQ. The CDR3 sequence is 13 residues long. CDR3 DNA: TGCGCCAGCAGCTTTACAGCTAACACTGAAGCTTTCTTT. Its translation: CASSFTANTEAFF. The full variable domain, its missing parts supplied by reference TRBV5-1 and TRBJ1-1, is KAGVTQTPRYLIKTRGQQVTLSCSPISGHRSVSWYQQTPGQGLQFLFEYFSETQRNKGNFPGRFSGRQFSNSRSEMNVSTLELGDSALYLCASSFTANTEAFFGQGTRLTVV.

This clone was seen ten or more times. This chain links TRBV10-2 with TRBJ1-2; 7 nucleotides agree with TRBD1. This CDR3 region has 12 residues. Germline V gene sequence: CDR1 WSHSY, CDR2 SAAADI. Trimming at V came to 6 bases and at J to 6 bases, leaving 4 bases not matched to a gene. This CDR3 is CASRSQGDGYTF. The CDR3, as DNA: TGCGCCAGCAGGTCCCAGGGGGATGGCTACACCTTC.

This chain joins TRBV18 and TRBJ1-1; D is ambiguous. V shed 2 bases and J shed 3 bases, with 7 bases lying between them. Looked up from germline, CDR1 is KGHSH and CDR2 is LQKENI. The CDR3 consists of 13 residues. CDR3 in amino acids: CASSPTVDTEAFF. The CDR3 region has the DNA TGTGCCAGCTCACCAACGGTGGACACTGAAGCTTTCTTT.

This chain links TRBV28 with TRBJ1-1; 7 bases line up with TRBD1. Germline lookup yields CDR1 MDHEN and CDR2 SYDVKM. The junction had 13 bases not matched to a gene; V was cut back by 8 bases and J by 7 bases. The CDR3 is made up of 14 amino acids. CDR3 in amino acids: CASGGGGRVNEAFF. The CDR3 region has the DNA TGTGCCAGCGGAGGAGGGGGCAGGGTTAATGAAGCTTTCTTT.

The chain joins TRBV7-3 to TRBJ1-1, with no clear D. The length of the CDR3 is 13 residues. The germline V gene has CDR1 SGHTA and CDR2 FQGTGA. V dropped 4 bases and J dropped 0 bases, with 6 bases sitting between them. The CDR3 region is CASSSQMNTEAFF. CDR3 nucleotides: TGTGCCAGCAGCTCCCAAATGAACACTGAAGCTTTCTTT. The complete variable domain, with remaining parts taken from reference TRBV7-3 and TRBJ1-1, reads GAGVSQTPSNKVTEKGKYVELRCDPISGHTALYWYRQSLGQGPEFLIYFQGTGAADDSGLPNDRFFAVRPEGSVSTLKIQRTERGDSAVYLCASSSQMNTEAFFGQGTRLTVV.

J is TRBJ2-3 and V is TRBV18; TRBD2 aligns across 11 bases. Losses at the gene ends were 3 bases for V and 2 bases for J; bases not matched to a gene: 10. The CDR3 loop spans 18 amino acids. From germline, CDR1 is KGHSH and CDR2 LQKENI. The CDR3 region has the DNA TGTGCCAGCTCACCGAGACTAGCGGGACACCAATACACAGATACGCAGTATTTT. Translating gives CASSPRLAGHQYTDTQYF. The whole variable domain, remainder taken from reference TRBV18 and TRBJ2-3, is NAGVMQNPRHLVRRRGQEARLRCSPMKGHSHVYWYRQLPEEGLKFMVYLQKENIIDESGMPKERFSAEFPKEGPSILRIQQVVRGDSAAYFCASSPRLAGHQYTDTQYFGPGTRLTVL.